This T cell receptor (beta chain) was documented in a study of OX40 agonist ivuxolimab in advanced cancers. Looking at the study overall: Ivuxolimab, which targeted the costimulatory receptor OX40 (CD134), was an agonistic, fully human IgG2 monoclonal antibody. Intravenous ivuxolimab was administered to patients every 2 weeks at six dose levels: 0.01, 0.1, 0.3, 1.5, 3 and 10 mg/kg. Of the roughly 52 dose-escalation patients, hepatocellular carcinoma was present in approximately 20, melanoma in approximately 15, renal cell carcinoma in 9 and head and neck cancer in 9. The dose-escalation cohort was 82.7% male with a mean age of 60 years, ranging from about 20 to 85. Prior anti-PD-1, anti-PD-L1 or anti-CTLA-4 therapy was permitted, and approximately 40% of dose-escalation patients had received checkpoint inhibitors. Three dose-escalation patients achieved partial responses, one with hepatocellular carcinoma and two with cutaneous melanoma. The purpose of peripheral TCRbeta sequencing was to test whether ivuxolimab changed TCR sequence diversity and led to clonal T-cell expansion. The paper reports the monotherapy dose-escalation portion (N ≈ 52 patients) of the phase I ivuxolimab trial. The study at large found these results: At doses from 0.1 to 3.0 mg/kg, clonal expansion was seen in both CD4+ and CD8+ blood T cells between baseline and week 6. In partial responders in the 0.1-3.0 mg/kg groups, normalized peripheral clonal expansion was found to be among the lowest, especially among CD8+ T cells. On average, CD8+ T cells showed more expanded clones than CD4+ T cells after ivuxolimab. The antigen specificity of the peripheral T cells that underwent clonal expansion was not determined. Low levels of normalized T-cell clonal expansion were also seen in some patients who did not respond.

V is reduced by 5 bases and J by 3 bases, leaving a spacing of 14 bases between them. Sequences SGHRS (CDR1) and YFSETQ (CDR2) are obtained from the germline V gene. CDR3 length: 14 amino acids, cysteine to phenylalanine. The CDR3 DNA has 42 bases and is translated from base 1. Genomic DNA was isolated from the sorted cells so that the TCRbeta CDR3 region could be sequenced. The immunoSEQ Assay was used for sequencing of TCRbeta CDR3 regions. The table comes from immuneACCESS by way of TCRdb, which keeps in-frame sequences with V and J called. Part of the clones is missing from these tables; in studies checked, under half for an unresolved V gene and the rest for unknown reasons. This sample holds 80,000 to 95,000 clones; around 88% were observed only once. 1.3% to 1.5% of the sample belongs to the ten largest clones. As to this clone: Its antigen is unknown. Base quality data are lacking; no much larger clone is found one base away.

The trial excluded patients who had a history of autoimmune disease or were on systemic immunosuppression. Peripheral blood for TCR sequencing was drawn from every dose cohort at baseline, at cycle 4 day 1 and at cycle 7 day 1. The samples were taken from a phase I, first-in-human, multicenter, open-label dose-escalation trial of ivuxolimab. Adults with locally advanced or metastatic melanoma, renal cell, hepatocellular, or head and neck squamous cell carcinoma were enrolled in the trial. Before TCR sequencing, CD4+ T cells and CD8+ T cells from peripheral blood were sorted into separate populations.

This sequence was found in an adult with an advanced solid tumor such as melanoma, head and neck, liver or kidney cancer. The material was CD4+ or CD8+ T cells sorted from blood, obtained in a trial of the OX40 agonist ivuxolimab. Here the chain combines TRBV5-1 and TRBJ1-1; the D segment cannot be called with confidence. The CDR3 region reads CASRGGNGDTEAFF. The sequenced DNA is TGCGCCAGCAGAGGAGGAAATGGGGACACTGAAGCTTTCTTT.